This T cell receptor (beta chain) was obtained from a study of technical replicates of blood from several donors. Clones were read by immunoSEQ multiplex PCR, and TCRdb kept only the in-frame ones, dropping some. This table has tens of thousands of clones, around 96% appearing once. Trimming left V 0 bases short and J 4 bases short, with 16 bases between. CDR1 is MGHRA, CDR2 YSYEKL, per germline. CDR3 length: 18 residues. The sequence was collected from a human donor in good health. The sequencing sample was made of T cells isolated from PBMCs. The J gene is TRBJ2-6, the V gene TRBV4-1, with D perhaps matching TRBD2 (5 bases). CDR3 region: CASSQEGRGVGGANVLTF. CDR3 nucleotide sequence: TGCGCCAGCAGCCAAGAGGGTCGGGGAGTGGGGGGGGCCAACGTCCTGACTTTC.